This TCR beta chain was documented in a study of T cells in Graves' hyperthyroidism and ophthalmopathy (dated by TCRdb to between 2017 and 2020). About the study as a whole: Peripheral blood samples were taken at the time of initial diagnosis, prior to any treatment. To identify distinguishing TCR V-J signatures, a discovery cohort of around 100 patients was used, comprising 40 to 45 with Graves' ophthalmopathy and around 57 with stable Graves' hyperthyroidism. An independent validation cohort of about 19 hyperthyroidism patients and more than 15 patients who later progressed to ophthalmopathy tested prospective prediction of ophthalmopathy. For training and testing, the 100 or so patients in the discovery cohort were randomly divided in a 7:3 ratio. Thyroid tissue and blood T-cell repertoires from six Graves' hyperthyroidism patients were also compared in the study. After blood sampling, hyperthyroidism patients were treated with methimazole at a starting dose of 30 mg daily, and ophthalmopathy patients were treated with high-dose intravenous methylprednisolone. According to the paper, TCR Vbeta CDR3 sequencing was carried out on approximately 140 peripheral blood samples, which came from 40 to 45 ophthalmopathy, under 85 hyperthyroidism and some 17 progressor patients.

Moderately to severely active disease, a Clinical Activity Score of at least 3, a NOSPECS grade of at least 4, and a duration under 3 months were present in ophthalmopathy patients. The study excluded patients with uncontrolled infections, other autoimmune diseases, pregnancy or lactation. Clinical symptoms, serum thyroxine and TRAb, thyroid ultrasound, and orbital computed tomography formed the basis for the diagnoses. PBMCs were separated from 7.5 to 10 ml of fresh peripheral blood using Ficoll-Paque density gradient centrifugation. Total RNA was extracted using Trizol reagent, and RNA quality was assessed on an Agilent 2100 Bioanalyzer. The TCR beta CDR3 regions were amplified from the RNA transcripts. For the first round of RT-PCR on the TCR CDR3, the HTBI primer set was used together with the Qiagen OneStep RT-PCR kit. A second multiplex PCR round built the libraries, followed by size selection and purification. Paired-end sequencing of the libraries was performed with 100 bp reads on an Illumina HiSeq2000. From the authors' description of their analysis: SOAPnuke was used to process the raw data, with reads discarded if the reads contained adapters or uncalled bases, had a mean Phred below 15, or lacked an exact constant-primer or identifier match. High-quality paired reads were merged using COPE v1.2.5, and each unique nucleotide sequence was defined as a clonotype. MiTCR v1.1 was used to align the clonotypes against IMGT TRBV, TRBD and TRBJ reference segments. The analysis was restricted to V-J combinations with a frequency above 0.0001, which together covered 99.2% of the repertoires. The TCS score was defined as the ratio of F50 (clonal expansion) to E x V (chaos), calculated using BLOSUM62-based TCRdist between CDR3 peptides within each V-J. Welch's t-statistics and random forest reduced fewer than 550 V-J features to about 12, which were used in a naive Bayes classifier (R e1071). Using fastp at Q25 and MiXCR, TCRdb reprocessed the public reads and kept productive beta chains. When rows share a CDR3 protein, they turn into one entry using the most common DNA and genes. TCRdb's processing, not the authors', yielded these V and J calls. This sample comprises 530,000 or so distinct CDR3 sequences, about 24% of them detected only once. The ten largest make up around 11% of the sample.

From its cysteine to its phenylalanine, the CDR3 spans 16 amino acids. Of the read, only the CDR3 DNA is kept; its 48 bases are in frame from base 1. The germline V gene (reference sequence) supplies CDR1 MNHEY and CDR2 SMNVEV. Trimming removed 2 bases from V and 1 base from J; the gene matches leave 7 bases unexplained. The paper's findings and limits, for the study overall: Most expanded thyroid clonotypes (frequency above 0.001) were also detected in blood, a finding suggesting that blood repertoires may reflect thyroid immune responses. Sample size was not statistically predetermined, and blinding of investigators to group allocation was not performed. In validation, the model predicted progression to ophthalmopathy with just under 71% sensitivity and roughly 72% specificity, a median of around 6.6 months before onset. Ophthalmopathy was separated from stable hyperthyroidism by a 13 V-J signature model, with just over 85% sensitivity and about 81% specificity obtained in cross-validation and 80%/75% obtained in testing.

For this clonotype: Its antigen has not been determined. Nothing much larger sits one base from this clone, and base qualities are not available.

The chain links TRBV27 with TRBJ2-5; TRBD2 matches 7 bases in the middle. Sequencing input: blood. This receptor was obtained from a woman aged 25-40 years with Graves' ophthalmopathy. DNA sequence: TGTGCCAGCAGTTTAAGACCAGCGGGGACCCAAGAGACCCAGTACTTC. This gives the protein CASSLRPAGTQETQYF.